A selection of T cell receptor beta chains follows, all from one sample in a study of T cell responses to AZD1222 COVID-19 vaccine. Profiled with immunoSEQ multiplex PCR; TCRdb holds only in-frame clones, not every one. The data hold about 110,000 clones, with around nine tenths observed a single time. The specimen comprised peripheral blood, sampled 28 days after the second AZD1222 dose. The source of these receptors is an adult who received the AZD1222 COVID-19 vaccine. Each CDR3 is given without its conserved first and last residue. Fields, in order: CDR3 protein, V gene, J gene.

CDR3: ALQEQGQFKAF; V: TRBV30; J: TRBJ1-1
CDR3: ASTRGRSPLH; V: TRBV5-1; J: TRBJ1-6
CDR3: AVQGDNMNTEAF; V: TRBV19; J: TRBJ1-1
CDR3: ASSGVSLNTEAF; V: TRBV18; J: TRBJ1-1
CDR3: ASSQLGTSANYEQY; V: TRBV4-1; J: TRBJ2-7
CDR3: ASSPGQGDVVTQY; V: TRBV4-1; J: TRBJ2-3
CDR3: ASNDGDRGNQPQH; V: TRBV12-1; J: TRBJ1-5
CDR3: ASSQNQGSYNSPLH; V: TRBV28; J: TRBJ1-6
CDR3: ASSSSTGRGETQY; V: TRBV5-4; J: TRBJ2-5
CDR3: ASHQEDEKLF; V: TRBV5-1; J: TRBJ1-4
CDR3: ASSRREGGYT; V: TRBV11-3; J: TRBJ1-2
CDR3: ASSYGGQGYT; V: TRBV6-2/TRBV6-3; J: TRBJ1-2
CDR3: ASSARTGPPWAF; V: TRBV3-1/TRBV3-2; J: TRBJ1-1
CDR3: ASSFGAGVYNEQF; V: TRBV27; J: TRBJ2-1
CDR3: ASSLGASGVNTGELF; V: TRBV5-1; J: TRBJ2-2
CDR3: AWSAISGAVPGTQY; V: TRBV30; J: TRBJ2-5
CDR3: ASSSGGQVRTEAF; V: TRBV5-1; J: TRBJ1-1
CDR3: ASVKDRVNTEAF; V: TRBV12-5; J: TRBJ1-1
CDR3: ASSPGGRGAYNEQF; V: TRBV11-2; J: TRBJ2-1
CDR3: ASSLDAQGNTEAF; V: TRBV11-3; J: TRBJ1-1
CDR3: ASSQEGEQY; V: TRBV3-1/TRBV3-2; J: TRBJ2-7
CDR3: ASSQGGAWSSGNTIY; V: TRBV3-1/TRBV3-2; J: TRBJ1-3
CDR3: ASSWGRGAF; V: TRBV19; J: TRBJ1-1
CDR3: ASSLTGPGRDLKEQY; V: TRBV7-9; J: TRBJ2-7
CDR3: ASSQVRGINQPQH; V: TRBV4-1; J: TRBJ1-5
CDR3: ASSPLIAEYNEQF; V: TRBV7-3; J: TRBJ2-1
CDR3: ASSVPGQGDYGYT; V: TRBV25-1; J: TRBJ1-2
CDR3: ATSNPQGAGPYEQY; V: TRBV15; J: TRBJ2-7
CDR3: ASSLAKGRETQY; V: TRBV18; J: TRBJ2-5
CDR3: ASSLDIAGAGGDTQY; V: TRBV5-1; J: TRBJ2-3
CDR3: ASTPQGADGYT; V: TRBV19; J: TRBJ1-2
CDR3: ATSDLRDRGRNEQF; V: TRBV24-1; J: TRBJ2-1
CDR3: ASSPSEAPRAQY; V: TRBV7-2; J: TRBJ2-5
CDR3: ASSMTPWTDTQY; V: TRBV19; J: TRBJ2-3
CDR3: ASSLVGLNYGYT; V: TRBV5-4; J: TRBJ1-2
CDR3: ASRDRRSNQPQH; V: TRBV19; J: TRBJ1-5
CDR3: ASSRLAGGRYEQY; V: TRBV5-1; J: TRBJ2-7
CDR3: ASSTKGWETGELF; V: TRBV19; J: TRBJ2-2
CDR3: ASTSDRIQGGYT; V: TRBV5-4; J: TRBJ1-2
CDR3: ASSLSQGAKLF; V: TRBV27; J: TRBJ1-4
CDR3: ASSFPGLAGGPAPEQF; V: TRBV27; J: TRBJ2-1
CDR3: ATHRGNGYT; V: TRBV19; J: TRBJ1-2
CDR3: ASSQPPQETQY; V: TRBV3-1/TRBV3-2; J: TRBJ2-5
CDR3: ASSPGLAGAITDTQY; V: TRBV2; J: TRBJ2-3
CDR3: ASSLGVQTGVPYEQY; V: TRBV27; J: TRBJ2-7
CDR3: ASSSIMRGPYNEQF; V: TRBV19; J: TRBJ2-1
CDR3: ASSSHGTGDTEAF; V: TRBV7-9; J: TRBJ1-1
CDR3: ASRLAPTGLNQPQH; V: TRBV12-2; J: TRBJ1-5